This T cell receptor beta chain is from a study of PD-L1 blockade in urothelial cancer. About the study: Males with urothelial cancer arising in the bladder constituted about 90% of the roughly 30 patients. Blood analyses occurred 3 weeks (second dose) and 6 weeks post treatment start.

Spiking each PCR with synthetic TCR analog templates was performed. Sequenced by immunoSEQ multiplex PCR; TCRdb stores in-frame clones only, minus some. This sample has 50,000 to 65,000 clones, with 75% to 90% found just once. The sample was PBMCs, taken around atezolizumab (anti-PD-L1) treatment. This sequence was found in a middle-aged man with urothelial cancer.

The CDR3 nucleotides read TGTGCCAGCAGTTTAAGGGCGGGCTCTGGGGCCAACGTCCTGACTTTC. This gives the protein CASSLRAGSGANVLTF. The chain employs TRBV2 and TRBJ2-6, with a weak D call TRBD2 (5 bases). The CDR3 is made up of 16 amino acids. V shed 5 bases and J shed 0 bases, with 11 bases lying between them. Germline CDR1 SNHLY, CDR2 FYNNEI.